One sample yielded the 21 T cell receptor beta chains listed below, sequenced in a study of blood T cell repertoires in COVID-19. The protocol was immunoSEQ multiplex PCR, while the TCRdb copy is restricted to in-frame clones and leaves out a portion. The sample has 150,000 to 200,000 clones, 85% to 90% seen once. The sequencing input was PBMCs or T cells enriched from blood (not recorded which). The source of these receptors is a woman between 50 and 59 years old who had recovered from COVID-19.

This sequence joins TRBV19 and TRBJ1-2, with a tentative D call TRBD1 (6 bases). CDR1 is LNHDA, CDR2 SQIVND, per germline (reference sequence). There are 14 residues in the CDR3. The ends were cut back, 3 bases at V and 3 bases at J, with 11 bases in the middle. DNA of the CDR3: TGTGCCAGTAGTATCTCGGGGGGCGACTATGGCTACACCTTC. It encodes CASSISGGDYGYTF.

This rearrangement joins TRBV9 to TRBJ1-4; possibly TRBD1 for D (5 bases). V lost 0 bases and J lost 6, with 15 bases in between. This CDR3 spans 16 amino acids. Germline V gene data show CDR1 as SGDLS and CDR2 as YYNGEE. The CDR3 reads CASSVGGGARDEKLFF. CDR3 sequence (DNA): TGTGCCAGCAGCGTAGGTGGAGGGGCGCGGGATGAAAAACTGTTTTTT.

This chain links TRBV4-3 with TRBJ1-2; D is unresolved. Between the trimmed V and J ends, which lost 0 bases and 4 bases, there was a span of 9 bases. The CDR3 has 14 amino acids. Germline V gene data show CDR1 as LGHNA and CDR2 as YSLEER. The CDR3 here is CASSQEANAYGYTF. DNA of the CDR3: TGCGCCAGCAGCCAAGAAGCTAACGCCTATGGCTACACCTTC.

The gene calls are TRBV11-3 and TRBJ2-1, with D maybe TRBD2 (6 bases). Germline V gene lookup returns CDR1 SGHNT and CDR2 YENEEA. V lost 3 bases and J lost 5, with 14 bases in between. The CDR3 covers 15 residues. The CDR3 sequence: CASSFIGGAHNEQFF. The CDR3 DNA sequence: TGTGCCAGCAGCTTCATAGGAGGGGCCCACAATGAGCAGTTCTTC.

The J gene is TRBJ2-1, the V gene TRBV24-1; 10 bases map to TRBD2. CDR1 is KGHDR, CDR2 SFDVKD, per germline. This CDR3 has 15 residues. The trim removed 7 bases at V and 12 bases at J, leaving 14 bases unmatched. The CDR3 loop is CATRGTGTSALGQFF. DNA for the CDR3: TGTGCCACCAGGGGGACCGGGACTAGCGCCCTGGGGCAGTTCTTC.

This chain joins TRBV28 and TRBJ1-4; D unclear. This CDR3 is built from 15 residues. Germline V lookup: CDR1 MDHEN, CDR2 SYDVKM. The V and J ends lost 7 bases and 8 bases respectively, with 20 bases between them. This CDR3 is CASKSAGRVWEKLFF. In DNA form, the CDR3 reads TGTGCCAGCAAATCAGCCGGGCGGGTGTGGGAAAAACTGTTTTTT. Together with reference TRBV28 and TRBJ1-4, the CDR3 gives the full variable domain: DVKVTQSSRYLVKRTGEKVFLECVQDMDHENMFWYRQDPGLGLRLIYFSYDVKMKEKGDIPEGYSVSREKKERFSLILESASTNQTSMYLCASKSAGRVWEKLFFGSGTQLSVL.

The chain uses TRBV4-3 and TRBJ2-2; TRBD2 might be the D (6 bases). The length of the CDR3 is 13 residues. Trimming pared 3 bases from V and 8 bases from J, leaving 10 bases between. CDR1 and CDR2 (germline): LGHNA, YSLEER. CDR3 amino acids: CASSQGRSGELFF. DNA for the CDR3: TGCGCCAGCAGCCAGGGGAGGTCTGGGGAGCTGTTTTTT.

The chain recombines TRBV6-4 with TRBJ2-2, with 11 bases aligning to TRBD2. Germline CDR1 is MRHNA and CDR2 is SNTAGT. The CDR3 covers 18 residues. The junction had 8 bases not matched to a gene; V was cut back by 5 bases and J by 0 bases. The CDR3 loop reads CASSRLAGGTANTGELFF. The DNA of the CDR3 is TGTGCCAGCAGTAGGCTAGCGGGGGGAACCGCGAACACCGGGGAGCTGTTTTTT.

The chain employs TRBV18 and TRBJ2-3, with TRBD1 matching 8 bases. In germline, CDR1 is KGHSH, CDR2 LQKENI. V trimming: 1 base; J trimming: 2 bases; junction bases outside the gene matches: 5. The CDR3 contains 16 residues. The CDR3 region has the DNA TGTGCCAGCTCACCACTAGCCAGGGGGCTCACAGATACGCAGTATTTT. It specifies CASSPLARGLTDTQYF.

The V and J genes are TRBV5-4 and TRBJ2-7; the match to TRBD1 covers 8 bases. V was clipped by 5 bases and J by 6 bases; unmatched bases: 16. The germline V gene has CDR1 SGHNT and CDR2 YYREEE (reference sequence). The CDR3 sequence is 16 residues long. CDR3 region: CASSSYGQGQVGEQYF. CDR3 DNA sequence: TGTGCCAGCAGTTCTTACGGACAGGGACAAGTAGGCGAGCAGTACTTC.

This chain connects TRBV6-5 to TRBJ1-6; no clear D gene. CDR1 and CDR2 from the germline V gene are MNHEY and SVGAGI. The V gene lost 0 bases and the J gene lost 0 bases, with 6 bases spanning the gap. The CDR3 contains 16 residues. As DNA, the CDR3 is TGTGCCAGCAGTTACTCGGGCAACTCCTATAATTCACCCCTCCACTTT. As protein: CASSYSGNSYNSPLHF.

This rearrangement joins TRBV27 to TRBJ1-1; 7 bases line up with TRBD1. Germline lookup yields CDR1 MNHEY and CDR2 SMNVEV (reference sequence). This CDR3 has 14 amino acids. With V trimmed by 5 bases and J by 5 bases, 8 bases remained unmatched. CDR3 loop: CASSPQGRGTEAFF. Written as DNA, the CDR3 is TGTGCCAGCAGTCCACAGGGGAGAGGGACTGAAGCTTTCTTT.

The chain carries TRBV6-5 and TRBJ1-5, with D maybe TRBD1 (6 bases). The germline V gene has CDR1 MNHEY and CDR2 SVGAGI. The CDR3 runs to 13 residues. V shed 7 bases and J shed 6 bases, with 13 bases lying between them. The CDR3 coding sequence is TGTGCCAGCAAAACAGGGTCTGGTCAGCCCCAGCATTTT. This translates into CASKTGSGQPQHF.

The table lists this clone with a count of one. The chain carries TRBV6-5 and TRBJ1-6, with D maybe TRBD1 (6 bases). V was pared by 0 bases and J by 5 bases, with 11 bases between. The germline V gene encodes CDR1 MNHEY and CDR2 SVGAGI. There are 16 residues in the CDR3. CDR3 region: CASSYSGQGNNSPLHF. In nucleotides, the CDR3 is TGTGCCAGCAGTTACTCGGGCCAGGGGAATAATTCACCCCTCCACTTT.

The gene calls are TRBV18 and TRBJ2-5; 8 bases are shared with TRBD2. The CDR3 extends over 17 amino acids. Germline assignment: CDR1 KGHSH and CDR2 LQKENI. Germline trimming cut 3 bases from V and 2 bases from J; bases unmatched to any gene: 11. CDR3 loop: CASSPLRTAGEQETQYF. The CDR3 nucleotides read TGTGCCAGCTCACCGCTACGGACAGCGGGGGAACAAGAGACCCAGTACTTC.

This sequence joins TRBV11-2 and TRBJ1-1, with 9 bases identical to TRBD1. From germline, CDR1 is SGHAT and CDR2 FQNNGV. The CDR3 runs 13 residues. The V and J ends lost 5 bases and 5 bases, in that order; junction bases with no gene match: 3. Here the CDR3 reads CASSPGTGTEAFF. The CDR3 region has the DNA TGTGCCAGCAGCCCAGGGACAGGGACTGAAGCTTTCTTT.

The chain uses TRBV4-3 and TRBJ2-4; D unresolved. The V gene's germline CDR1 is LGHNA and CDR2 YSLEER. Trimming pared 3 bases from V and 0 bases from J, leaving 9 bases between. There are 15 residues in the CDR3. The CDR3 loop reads CASSHSRLAKNIQYF. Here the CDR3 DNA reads TGCGCCAGCAGCCATTCGCGTCTAGCCAAAAACATTCAGTACTTC.

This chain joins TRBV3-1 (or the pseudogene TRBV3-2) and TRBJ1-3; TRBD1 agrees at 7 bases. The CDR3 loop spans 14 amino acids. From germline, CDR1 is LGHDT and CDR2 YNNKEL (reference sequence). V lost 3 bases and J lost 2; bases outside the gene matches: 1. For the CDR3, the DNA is TGTGCCAGCAGCCACGGGACAGCTGGAAACACCATATATTTT. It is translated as CASSHGTAGNTIYF.

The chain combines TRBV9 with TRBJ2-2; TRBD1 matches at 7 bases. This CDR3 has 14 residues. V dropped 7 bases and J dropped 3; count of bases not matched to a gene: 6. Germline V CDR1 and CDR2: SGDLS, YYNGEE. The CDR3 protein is CASRRQGDTGELFF. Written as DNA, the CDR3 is TGTGCCAGCCGCCGGCAGGGGGACACCGGGGAGCTGTTTTTT.

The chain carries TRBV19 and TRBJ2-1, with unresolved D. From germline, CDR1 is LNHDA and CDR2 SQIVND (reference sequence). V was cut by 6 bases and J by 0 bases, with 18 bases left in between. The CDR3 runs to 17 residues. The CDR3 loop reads CASSQAPLSVSYNEQFF. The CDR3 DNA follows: TGTGCCAGTAGCCAAGCGCCCCTGTCAGTCTCCTACAATGAGCAGTTCTTC.

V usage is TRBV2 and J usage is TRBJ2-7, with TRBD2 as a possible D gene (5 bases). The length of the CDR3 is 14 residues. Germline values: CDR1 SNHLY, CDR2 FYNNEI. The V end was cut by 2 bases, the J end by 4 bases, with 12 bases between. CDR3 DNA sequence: TGTGCCAGCAGTGAATTTCGGGGATTATACGAGCAGTACTTC. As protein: CASSEFRGLYEQYF.